These T cell receptor beta chains were read from a single sample in a study of blood T cell repertoires in COVID-19. Sequenced by immunoSEQ multiplex PCR; TCRdb stores in-frame clones only, minus some. The sample includes some 150,000 clones, over 80% of them seen just once. The sample comprised peripheral blood. The source of these receptors is an elderly woman with acute or convalescent COVID-19. Both conserved end residues are trimmed from each CDR3.

TRBV5-4,TRBJ1-1,ASSKDRGQFPTEAF
TRBV3-1/TRBV3-2,TRBJ1-2,ASSQRGHSTPYGYT
TRBV6-5,TRBJ1-6,ASSYGRVGSPLH
TRBV30,TRBJ1-5,AWSVPGGAGEQPQH
TRBV6-5,TRBJ2-3,ASTKRGGGYTQY
TRBV19,TRBJ1-2,ASSIVSVTYGYT
TRBV7-2,TRBJ2-3,ASNRGGGAGDTQY
TRBV18,TRBJ1-3,ASSPGQGFFSGNTIY
TRBV21-1,TRBJ1-5,ASRGQVNPSNQPQH
TRBV10-3,TRBJ2-1,AISGEGQGRNEQF
TRBV6-4,TRBJ1-2,ASSEDRGTGYT
TRBV2,TRBJ1-6,ASSRDRYNSPLH
TRBV9,TRBJ1-2,ASSAQDRGAYGYT
TRBV5-5,TRBJ1-1,ASSLGPRQFMNTEAF
TRBV5-1,TRBJ2-5,ASSSGRGGLEETQY
TRBV5-4,TRBJ2-3,ASSSRQNLITDTQY
TRBV6-5,TRBJ1-2,ASSSGQGPGGYT
TRBV4-2,TRBJ2-5,ASSQGDSGGVETQY
TRBV7-2,TRBJ1-3,ASSLIGSGNTIY
TRBV6-5,TRBJ1-1,ASIPGTGGGSTF
TRBV9,TRBJ2-1,ASSVDNSYNEQF
TRBV18,TRBJ2-5,ASSSASGGETQY